This is a list of T cell receptor beta chains from one sample in a study of blood T cell repertoires in COVID-19. Profiling relied on immunoSEQ multiplex PCR, and the TCRdb table lists in-frame clones only, not all of them. The table records 25,000 or so clones, approximately 93% of them present only once. The sequenced sample consisted of peripheral blood. The receptors here all came from a human donor with active COVID-19. The donor label of this sample is uncertain. The CDR3 runs from the conserved cysteine through the conserved F or W. Fields, in order: J gene, V gene, clone size, D gene, CDR3 DNA, CDR3 protein. The D gene is left open where the match is weak. Only some rows state a clone size, as once, few, many or a class for expanded clones.

>TRBJ2-3|TRBV28|-|TRBD2
TGTGCCAGCAGTCAGCCTAGCGGGAGGGTTAGCACAGATACGCAGTATTTT
CASSQPSGRVSTDTQYF
>TRBJ1-4|TRBV6-5|-|TRBD1
TGTGCCAGCAGTTACTCGGGGACAGCTAAGAATGAAAAACTGTTTTTT
CASSYSGTAKNEKLFF
>TRBJ2-4|TRBV6-1|-|-
TGTGCCAGCAGTGGGAACCGACAGGCTACGGGGGCCAAAAACATTCAGTACTTC
CASSGNRQATGAKNIQYF
>TRBJ2-1|TRBV6-5|-|-
TGTGCCAGCAGTTACAGGGGTTCCTACAATGAGCAGTTCTTC
CASSYRGSYNEQFF
>TRBJ2-5|TRBV19|-|TRBD1
TGTGCCAGTAGTCTGCATACCGGGACAGGAGGAGAGACCCAGTACTTC
CASSLHTGTGGETQYF
>TRBJ1-2|TRBV7-9|-|TRBD1
TGTGCCAGCAGCTTAGCGGGACAGGGTTTCTATGGCTACACCTTC
CASSLAGQGFYGYTF
>TRBJ2-3|TRBV29-1|-|TRBD2
TGCAGCGTGGGGACTAGCGGGGACACAGATACGCAGTATTTT
CSVGTSGDTDTQYF
>TRBJ1-1|TRBV5-4|-|TRBD1
TGTGCCAGCAGCTTGCCGGGACAGGGGAGCACTGAAGCTTTCTTT
CASSLPGQGSTEAFF
>TRBJ2-3|TRBV5-4|-|-
TGTGCCAGCAGCTTGGCCGGGGGTAGCACAGATACGCAGTATTTT
CASSLAGGSTDTQYF
>TRBJ1-5|TRBV2|-|-
TGTGCCAGCAAACTCAGGGGCCTTAATCAGCCCCAGCATTTT
CASKLRGLNQPQHF
>TRBJ2-5|TRBV15|-|-
TGTGCCACCAGCAGAGGCCCGGGTTTCGACCAAGAGACCCAGTACTTC
CATSRGPGFDQETQYF
>TRBJ2-6|TRBV25-1|-|TRBD1
TGTGCCAGCAGTGAACCGGGACAGGGACGCTCTGGGGCCAACGTCCTGACTTTC
CASSEPGQGRSGANVLTF
>TRBJ2-3|TRBV30|-|TRBD2
TGTGCCTGGAGAGCGGGAGTGGGGACAGATACGCAGTATTTT
CAWRAGVGTDTQYF
>TRBJ2-3|TRBV28|-|-
TGTGCCAGCAGTCTGGGGGGTACGCAGTATTTT
CASSLGGTQYF
>TRBJ1-5|TRBV6-1|few|-
TGTGCCAGCAGTGGACCACGGGACACTGGGAGATCGCCCCAGCATTTT
CASSGPRDTGRSPQHF
>TRBJ2-2|TRBV5-8|-|TRBD1
TGTGCCAGCAGCTTGGGGGACAGGGGCACCGGGGAGCTGTTTTTT
CASSLGDRGTGELFF
>TRBJ2-5|TRBV5-1|once|-
TGCGCCAGCAGCTTGGTAATAGAGGGAGAGACCCAGTACTTC
CASSLVIEGETQYF
>TRBJ2-7|TRBV5-8|-|-
TGTGCCAGCAGCTTGGCCGCAGGGGCGCGGAACTTC
CASSLAAGARNF
>TRBJ2-7|TRBV18|-|-
TGTGCCAGCTCACCAGCTAGCAGGTCCTACGAGCAGTACTTC
CASSPASRSYEQYF
>TRBJ2-7|TRBV7-2|-|TRBD2
TGTGCCAGCAGCTTAGCGGGGGAGGGGACCTACGAGCAGTACTTC
CASSLAGEGTYEQYF
>TRBJ2-3|TRBV14|-|TRBD1
TGTGCCAGCAGCCAAACCGGACAGGGGGCCGCAGATACGCAGTATTTT
CASSQTGQGAADTQYF
>TRBJ2-6|TRBV5-1|once|-
TGCGCCAGCAGCATAAAACAGGGAGCTGGGGCCAACGTCCTGACTTTC
CASSIKQGAGANVLTF
>TRBJ1-3|TRBV28|-|-
TGTGCCAGCACCGCCGACAGCTCTGGAAACACCATATATTTT
CASTADSSGNTIYF
>TRBJ2-1|TRBV7-9|once|TRBD2
TGTGCCAGCATGCAAACTAGCGGGGTACTCGGATACTACAATGAGCAGTTCTTC
CASMQTSGVLGYYNEQFF
>TRBJ2-7|TRBV6-5|-|-
TGTGCCAGCAGCAACAGGGTCAACGAGCAGTACTTC
CASSNRVNEQYF
>TRBJ2-7|TRBV7-8|-|-
TGTGCCAGCAGCTTAGTTTCAGTTGGCAGGGTCTCCTACGAGCAGTACTTC
CASSLVSVGRVSYEQYF
>TRBJ2-3|TRBV28|-|-
TGTGCCAGCAGTTGGGCTAGCGCCACAGATACGCAGTATTTT
CASSWASATDTQYF
>TRBJ1-6|TRBV19|few|-
TGTGCCAGTAGTCCAAGCCTACAGGCAGCTAATTCACCCCTCCACTTT
CASSPSLQAANSPLHF
>TRBJ1-5|TRBV18|-|-
TGTGCCAGCTCACCTCCGTCGGCAGGGGCATTAAGGAGCAATCAGCCCCAGCATTTT
CASSPPSAGALRSNQPQHF
>TRBJ2-7|TRBV5-6|-|-
TGTGCCAGCAGCTCCGGGATGACCTACGAGCAGTACTTC
CASSSGMTYEQYF
>TRBJ1-2|TRBV29-1|-|TRBD1
TGCAGCGTTGAAGGTCAGGGGGCTAGGGGCTACACCTTC
CSVEGQGARGYTF
>TRBJ1-1|TRBV5-5|-|-
TGTGCCAGCAGCTTCGCCGGGGGGGGCACTGAAGCTTTCTTT
CASSFAGGGTEAFF